A single sample is the source of the 9 T cell receptor beta chains below, sequenced in a study of blood T cell repertoires in COVID-19. TCRdb's copy holds only in-frame clones and misses some; the assay was immunoSEQ multiplex PCR. This sample has 150,000 to 200,000 clones, with around nine tenths found just once. The sequencing input was peripheral blood. The receptor source for this set is a man aged 35-49 years with active or convalescent COVID-19.

This sequence joins TRBV29-1 and TRBJ2-5, with D maybe TRBD2 (6 bases). The V end lost 1 base, the J end lost 4 bases, and 13 bases lay between the germline ends. Germline CDR1 SQVTM, CDR2 ANQGSEA. The CDR3 extends over 14 amino acids. The CDR3 reads CSVEGAGRRETQYF. The CDR3 region has the DNA TGCAGCGTTGAAGGGGCGGGGAGGAGAGAGACCCAGTACTTC.

The V call is TRBV10-2, the J call TRBJ2-7; 7 positions match TRBD1. CDR3 length equals 13 residues. The V segment lost 10 bases and the J segment 1 base; nucleotides outside the gene matches: 7. Germline V gene sequence: CDR1 WSHSY, CDR2 SAAADI. The CDR3 protein is CATGDSLSYEQYF. As DNA, the CDR3 is TGCGCCACCGGGGACAGCCTTTCCTACGAGCAGTACTTC.

This chain joins TRBV15 and TRBJ1-1, with D possibly TRBD1 on 5 matching bases. Germline assignment: CDR1 LNHNV and CDR2 YYDKDF (reference sequence). The CDR3 spans 13 residues. V shed 0 bases and J shed 6 bases, with 8 bases lying between them. CDR3 nucleotides: TGTGCCACCAGCAGAGATTGGGGCCCTGAAGCTTTCTTT. Translating it yields CATSRDWGPEAFF.

The chain employs TRBV29-1 and TRBJ1-2; possibly TRBD1 for D (6 bases). V was trimmed by 4 bases and J by 5 bases, leaving 14 bases between them. Per germline, CDR1 SQVTM and CDR2 ANQGSEA. The CDR3 is made up of 13 amino acids. The CDR3 protein is CSVATGLTYGYTF. The CDR3, as DNA: TGCAGCGTTGCTACAGGGCTGACATATGGCTACACCTTC. Full variable domain (rest looked up from reference TRBV29-1 and TRBJ1-2): SAVISQKPSRDICQRGTSLTIQCQVDSQVTMMFWYRQQPGQSLTLIATANQGSEATYESGFVIDKFPISRPNLTFSTLTVSNMSPEDSSIYLCSVATGLTYGYTFGSGTRLTVV.

This clone was observed a handful of times. The chain carries TRBV11-2 and TRBJ1-2; D is uncertain. Trimming pared 5 bases from V and 0 bases from J, leaving 10 bases between. Germline V gene data show CDR1 as SGHAT and CDR2 as FQNNGV. The CDR3 totals 14 residues. The CDR3 DNA follows: TGTGCCAGCAGCCGCCCGGGAGCTAACTATGGCTACACCTTC. As protein: CASSRPGANYGYTF.

The V gene is TRBV2, the J gene TRBJ1-5; D is perhaps TRBD1 (5 bases). This CDR3 contains 14 residues. The germline gives CDR1 SNHLY, CDR2 FYNNEI. V lost 6 bases and J lost 2, with 11 bases in between. The CDR3 nucleotides are TGTGCCAGCAGGCCAGGAGGGGGCAATCAGCCCCAGCATTTT. Translated, it gives CASRPGGGNQPQHF.

V gene TRBV5-1 combines with J gene TRBJ2-7, with a tentative D call TRBD1 (8 bases). Germline V gene data show CDR1 as SGHRS and CDR2 as YFSETQ. V was clipped by 3 bases and J by 4 bases, with 14 bases between them. There are 14 residues in the CDR3. The CDR3 nucleotides read TGCGCCAGCAGCTACGACAGGGGAGGGTACGAGCAGTACTTC. As protein: CASSYDRGGYEQYF.

The J gene is TRBJ2-1, the V gene TRBV4-1; D is perhaps TRBD1 (6 bases). CDR1 MGHRA and CDR2 YSYEKL come from the germline V gene. Trimming cost V 9 bases and J 5 bases, with 11 bases left between them. This CDR3 has 12 residues. The CDR3: CASRGGHNEQFF. In nucleotides, the CDR3 is TGCGCCAGTAGAGGGGGTCACAATGAGCAGTTCTTC.

The chain carries TRBV9 and TRBJ2-2; D might be TRBD1 (6 bases). This CDR3 contains 15 residues. The V gene's germline CDR1 is SGDLS and CDR2 YYNGEE. The ends were cut back, 0 bases at V and 3 bases at J, with 9 bases in the middle. The CDR3 DNA reads as TGTGCCAGCAGCGTAGCGGACAGAGACACCGGGGAGCTGTTTTTT. Protein product: CASSVADRDTGELFF.